In its sample, the clone carrying this T cell receptor beta chain was seen a few times. What it binds is unknown. The CDR3 totals 15 residues. The ends were cut back, 0 bases at V and 1 base at J, with 9 bases in the middle. The V gene's germline CDR1 is LGHNA and CDR2 YSLEER. The sample is drawn from a study of regulatory T cells in long-lasting Graves disease. Study findings and constraints: With a small sample size, accuracy may have been reduced.

Construction of TCR beta libraries relied on iRepertoire HTBI primers and on Arm-PCR targeting CDR3 regions. TCRdb analysed the multiplex PCR reads with MiXCR anew, one entry per CDR3 protein. The data contain a few hundred thousand distinct CDR3 sequences, approximately 15% of them singletons. Time point here: newly diagnosed GD, antithyroid drugs for less than 3 months. PBMC RNA was the source of the TCR library. These data are also associated with another study on T cells in Graves' hyperthyroidism and ophthalmopathy.

The sequence derives from a woman between 40 and 50 years old with Graves disease. This material consisted of peripheral blood mononuclear cells (PBMCs), taken at new diagnosis, from a patient treated with antithyroid drugs. This chain uses TRBV4-3 with TRBJ2-5; D is unclear. CDR3 loop: CASSQDHGSQETQYF. CDR3 DNA: TGCGCCAGCAGCCAAGATCATGGCAGCCAAGAGACCCAGTACTTC.